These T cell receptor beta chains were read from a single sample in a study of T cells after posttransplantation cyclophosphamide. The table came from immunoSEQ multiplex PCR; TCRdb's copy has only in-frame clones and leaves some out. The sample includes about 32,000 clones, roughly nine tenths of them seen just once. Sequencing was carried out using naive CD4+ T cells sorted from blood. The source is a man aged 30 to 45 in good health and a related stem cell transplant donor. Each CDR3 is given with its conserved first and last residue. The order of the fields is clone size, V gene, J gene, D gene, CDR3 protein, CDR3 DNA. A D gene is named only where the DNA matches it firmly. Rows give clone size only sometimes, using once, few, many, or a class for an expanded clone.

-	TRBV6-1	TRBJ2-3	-	CASLARDTQYF	TGTGCCAGCCTAGCCCGGGATACGCAGTATTTT
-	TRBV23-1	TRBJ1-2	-	CASSQADSNYGYTF	TGCGCCAGCAGTCAAGCGGACTCGAACTATGGCTACACCTTC
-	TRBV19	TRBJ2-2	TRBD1	CASSQGAGELFF	TGTGCCAGTAGCCAGGGGGCCGGGGAGCTGTTTTTT
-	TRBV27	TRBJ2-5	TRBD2	CASSRISGGLQETQYF	TGTGCCAGCAGCCGAATTAGCGGGGGGCTCCAAGAGACCCAGTACTTC
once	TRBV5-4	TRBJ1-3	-	CASHVGGGHSGNTIYF	TGTGCCAGCCACGTTGGGGGGGGCCACTCTGGAAACACCATATATTTT
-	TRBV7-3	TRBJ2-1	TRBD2	CASGTLVFAGVSVGEQFF	TGTGCCAGCGGAACCCTAGTCTTCGCGGGGGTATCGGTAGGTGAGCAGTTCTTC
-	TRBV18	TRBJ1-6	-	CASSYQEGNSPLHF	TGTGCCAGCTCCTACCAGGAGGGGAATTCACCCCTCCACTTT
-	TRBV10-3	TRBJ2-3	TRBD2	CAISESGRDVFTDTQYF	TGTGCCATCAGTGAGTCCGGGAGGGATGTTTTCACAGATACGCAGTATTTT
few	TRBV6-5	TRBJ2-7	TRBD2	CASRRGGVYEQYF	TGTGCCAGCAGGCGGGGGGGCGTATACGAGCAGTACTTC
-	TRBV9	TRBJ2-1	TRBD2	CASSVHVGGAVYEQFF	TGTGCCAGCAGCGTACATGTCGGGGGGGCCGTATATGAGCAGTTCTTC
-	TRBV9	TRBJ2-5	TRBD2	CASSPGTSRGPQETQYF	TGTGCCAGCAGTCCCGGGACTAGCCGAGGGCCCCAAGAGACCCAGTACTTC
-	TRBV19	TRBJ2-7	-	CASSAPGDLHEQYF	TGTGCCAGTAGTGCCCCGGGGGATCTCCACGAGCAGTACTTC
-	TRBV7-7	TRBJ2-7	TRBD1	CASSLAGQGIHEQYF	TGTGCTAGCAGCTTAGCCGGACAGGGGATCCACGAGCAGTACTTC
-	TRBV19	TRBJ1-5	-	CASSIISGTRNQPQHF	TGTGCCAGTAGTATAATATCCGGGACACGAAATCAGCCCCAGCATTTT
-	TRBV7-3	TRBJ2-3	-	CASSFFGGLGDTQYF	TGTGCCAGCAGCTTCTTCGGGGGGCTAGGGGATACGCAGTATTTT
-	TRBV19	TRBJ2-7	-	CASSVRGDEQYF	TGTGCCAGTAGTGTTAGGGGTGACGAGCAGTACTTC
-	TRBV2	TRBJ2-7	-	CASSTGVNSYEQYF	TGTGCCAGCAGCACCGGGGTCAATTCCTACGAGCAGTACTTC
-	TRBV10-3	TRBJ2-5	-	CAISDPGRQETQYF	TGTGCCATCAGTGACCCAGGGAGGCAAGAGACCCAGTACTTC
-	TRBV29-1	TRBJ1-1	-	CSVEDSPAWAFF	TGCAGCGTTGAGGACAGCCCCGCCTGGGCTTTCTTT
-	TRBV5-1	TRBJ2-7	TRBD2	CASTPGGADEQYF	TGCGCCAGCACCCCGGGGGGGGCCGACGAGCAGTACTTC
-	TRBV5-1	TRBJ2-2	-	CASSPYTGELFF	TGCGCCAGCAGCCCCTACACCGGGGAGCTGTTTTTT
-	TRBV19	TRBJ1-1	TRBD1	CASRRYSSGTGGREAFF	TGTGCCAGTAGACGATATAGCTCCGGGACAGGGGGACGTGAAGCTTTCTTT
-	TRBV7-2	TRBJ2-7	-	CASSLASRTATYSYEQYF	TGTGCCAGCAGCTTAGCGTCCCGGACAGCAACTTACTCCTACGAGCAGTACTTC
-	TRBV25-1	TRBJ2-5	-	CASSAPGGQGRTQYF	TGTGCCAGCAGTGCCCCTGGGGGCCAGGGGAGGACCCAGTACTTC
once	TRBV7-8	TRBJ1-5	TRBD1	CASSWGQSNQPQHF	TGTGCCAGCAGCTGGGGACAGTCCAATCAGCCCCAGCATTTT
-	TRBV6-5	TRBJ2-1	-	CASSYSGNHNEQFF	TGTGCCAGCAGTTACTCCGGTAATCACAATGAGCAGTTCTTC
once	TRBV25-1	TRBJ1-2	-	CASSETGVANYGYTF	TGTGCCAGCAGTGAAACCGGGGTTGCTAACTATGGCTACACCTTC
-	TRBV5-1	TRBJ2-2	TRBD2	CASSFFTQLAGGLNTGELFF	TGCGCCAGCAGCTTCTTCACCCAACTAGCGGGGGGGCTCAACACCGGGGAGCTGTTTTTT
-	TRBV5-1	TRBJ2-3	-	CASSLSDSNIDTQYF	TGCGCCAGCAGCCTTTCGGACAGTAATATAGATACGCAGTATTTT
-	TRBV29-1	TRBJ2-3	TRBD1	CSVEGTVGDSMSTQYF	TGCAGCGTTGAAGGAACAGTAGGGGACAGCATGTCTACGCAGTATTTT
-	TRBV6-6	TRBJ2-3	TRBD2	CATLLAGAYTQYF	TGTGCCACCCTACTAGCGGGGGCTTATACGCAGTATTTT
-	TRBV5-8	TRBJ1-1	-	CASSHRGPGEAFF	TGTGCCAGCAGCCATCGCGGGCCGGGGGAAGCTTTCTTT
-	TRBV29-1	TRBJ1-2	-	CSVEGRENGYTF	TGCAGCGTTGAAGGCAGGGAAAATGGCTACACCTTC
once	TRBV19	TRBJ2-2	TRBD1	CASEGTAIADHTGELFF	TGTGCCTCAGAGGGGACAGCAATTGCCGATCACACCGGGGAGCTGTTTTTT
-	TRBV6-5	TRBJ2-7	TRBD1	CASSRGQGVYEQYF	TGTGCCAGCAGTAGGGGACAGGGAGTCTACGAGCAGTACTTC
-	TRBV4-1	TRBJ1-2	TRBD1	CASSRKTGGAWGYTF	TGCGCCAGCAGCAGAAAGACAGGGGGCGCTTGGGGCTACACCTTC
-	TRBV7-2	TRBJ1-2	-	CASSLTVSGRFYYGYTF	TGTGCCAGCAGCCTCACCGTTTCAGGGCGTTTTTACTATGGCTACACCTTC
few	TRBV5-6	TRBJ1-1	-	CASSLYWQQNTEAFF	TGTGCCAGCAGCTTGTATTGGCAACAGAACACTGAAGCTTTCTTT
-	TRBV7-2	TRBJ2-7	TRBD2	CASSLQGLAGRLGSYEQYF	TGTGCCAGCAGCCTTCAGGGACTAGCGGGCCGGTTGGGGTCCTACGAGCAGTACTTC
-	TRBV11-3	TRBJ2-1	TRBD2	CASSQGLAQYNEQFF	TGTGCCAGCAGCCAAGGACTAGCCCAGTACAATGAGCAGTTCTTC
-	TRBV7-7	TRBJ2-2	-	CASSFSGTQNTGELFF	TGTGCTAGCAGCTTTTCCGGGACACAAAACACCGGGGAGCTGTTTTTT
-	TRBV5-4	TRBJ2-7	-	CASSQQGAPQYF	TGTGCCAGCAGCCAACAGGGTGCTCCGCAGTACTTC
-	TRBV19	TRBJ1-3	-	CASRNYGTDRSGNTIYF	TGTGCCAGTAGAAACTACGGAACAGACAGATCTGGAAACACCATATATTTT
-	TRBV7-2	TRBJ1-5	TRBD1	CASSSGQGVGVNQPQHF	TGTGCCAGCAGCTCCGGACAGGGAGTGGGGGTGAATCAGCCCCAGCATTTT
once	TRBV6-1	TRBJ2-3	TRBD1	CASPVQGANTDTQYF	TGTGCCAGCCCCGTGCAGGGGGCGAACACAGATACGCAGTATTTT
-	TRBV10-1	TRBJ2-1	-	CASSGAGVNEQFF	TGCGCCAGCAGTGGGGCAGGGGTGAATGAGCAGTTCTTC
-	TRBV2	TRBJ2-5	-	CASSESLRSAGTQYF	TGTGCCAGCAGTGAAAGTTTAAGGTCCGCGGGGACCCAGTACTTC
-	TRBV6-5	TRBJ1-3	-	CASSMTASGNTIYF	TGTGCCAGCAGCATGACAGCCTCTGGAAACACCATATATTTT
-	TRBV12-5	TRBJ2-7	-	CASGLGGHYEQYF	TGTGCTAGTGGTTTAGGTGGACACTACGAGCAGTACTTC
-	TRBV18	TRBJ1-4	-	CASSPLTGGTNEKLFF	TGTGCCAGCTCACCTTTAACCGGAGGAACTAATGAAAAACTGTTTTTT
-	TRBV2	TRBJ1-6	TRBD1	CASILDRGRTYNSPLHF	TGTGCCAGCATCTTAGACAGGGGGCGAACCTATAATTCACCCCTCCACTTT
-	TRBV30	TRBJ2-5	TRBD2	CAWSDPKRGVGETQYF	TGTGCCTGGAGTGATCCGAAGCGGGGGGTCGGGGAGACCCAGTACTTC